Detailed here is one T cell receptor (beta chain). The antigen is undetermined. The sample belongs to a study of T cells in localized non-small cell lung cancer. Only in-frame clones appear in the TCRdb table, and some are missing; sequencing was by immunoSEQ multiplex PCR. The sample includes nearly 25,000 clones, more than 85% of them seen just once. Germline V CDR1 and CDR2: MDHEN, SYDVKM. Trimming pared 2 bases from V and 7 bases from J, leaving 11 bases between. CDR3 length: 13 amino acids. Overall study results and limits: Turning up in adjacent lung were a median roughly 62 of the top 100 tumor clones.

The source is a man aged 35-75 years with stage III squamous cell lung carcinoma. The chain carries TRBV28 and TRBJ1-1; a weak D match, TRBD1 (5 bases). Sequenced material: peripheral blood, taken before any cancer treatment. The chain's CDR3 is CASSLTGRGEAFF. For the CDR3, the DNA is TGTGCCAGCAGTTTAACCGGGAGGGGTGAAGCTTTCTTT.